A single sample is the source of the 19 T cell receptor beta chains below, sequenced in a study of tumor-infiltrating lymphocytes in oesophageal squamous cell carcinoma. TCRdb used MiXCR to reprocess the PCR reads, holding one entry per CDR3 protein. The sample records 9,000 to 13,000 distinct CDR3 sequences, roughly three fifths being singletons. The sequenced sample was esophageal tumor tissue. Source of these receptors: a female donor with esophageal squamous cell carcinoma.

The chain combines TRBV12-5 with TRBJ2-3; the D gene is possibly TRBD2 (5 bases). Trimming left V 5 bases short and J 10 bases short, with 16 bases between. CDR3 size: 13 residues. Germline CDR1 is LGHNT and CDR2 is FRNRAP. CDR3 loop: CASGTGLGSAQYF. The DNA for the CDR3 is TGTGCTAGTGGTACCGGACTGGGATCAGCGCAGTATTTT.

This chain joins TRBV6-5 and TRBJ2-6; D may match TRBD1 or TRBD2 (6 bases each). Germline assignment: CDR1 MNHEY and CDR2 SVGAGI. CDR3 length equals 18 residues. V shed 2 bases and J shed 1 base, with 15 bases lying between them. The CDR3 sequence: CASSYQGQGGSGANVLTF. CDR3 coding DNA: TGTGCCAGCAGTTACCAGGGGCAGGGAGGATCTGGGGCCAACGTCCTGACTTTC.

The chain recombines TRBV7-4 with TRBJ2-4; no clear D. V lost 5 bases, J lost 0 bases, and 17 bases lay in between. Germline CDR1 SGHVT, CDR2 SQSDAQ. The CDR3 covers 17 residues. CDR3 in amino acids: CASSPPRSDLAKNIQYF. In DNA, the CDR3 is TGTGCCAGCAGCCCCCCAAGGAGTGATCTAGCCAAAAACATTCAGTACTTC. The full variable domain, its missing parts supplied by reference TRBV7-4 and TRBJ2-4, is GAGVSQSPRYKVAKRGRDVALRCDSISGHVTLYWYRQTLGQGSEVLTYSQSDAQRDKSGRPSGRFSAERPERSVSTLKIQRTEQGDSAVYLCASSPPRSDLAKNIQYFGAGTRLSVL.

This clonotype was recorded a few times. A much larger clone differs by one base, so this may be a read error. The DNA for the CDR3 is TGTGCCATCCGCCCCAGGGGGCGCGGAAACGAGCAGTTCTTC. Translating it yields CAIRPRGRGNEQFF. This chain connects TRBV28 to TRBJ2-1, with 8 bases fitting TRBD1. After removal of 10 bases from V and 10 bases from J, the junction contained 15 bases not matched to a gene. The CDR3 runs 14 residues. Germline CDR1 reads MDHEN; CDR2 reads SYDVKM.

In the case of this clonotype: The junction departs from the called germline gene at one end, perhaps through a read error. The chain combines TRBV11-2 with TRBJ2-5; 10 bases fit TRBD1. The CDR3 is 14 amino acids. Germline-derived CDR1 and CDR2 are SGHAT and FQNNGV. CDR3 DNA sequence: TGCGCCAGCAGCTTAAGGGGACAGGGGGAGACCCAGTACTTC. Its protein product is CASSLRGQGETQYF.

The CDR3 DNA reads TGTGCCAGCAGTGAACTGGGCGAAGCTTTCTTT. It yields the protein CASSELGEAFF. V gene TRBV6-1 combines with J gene TRBJ1-1; D ambiguous. Trimming pared 2 bases from V and 8 bases from J, leaving 6 bases between. Germline values: CDR1 MNHNS, CDR2 SASEGT. The CDR3 has 11 amino acids.

This clonotype was seen ten or more times. A much larger clonotype is one base distant, so this may be a read error. The chain recombines TRBV24-1 with TRBJ2-5; D gene uncertain. This CDR3 is 13 amino acids long. Germline V CDR1 and CDR2: KGHDR, SFDVKD. Trimming shortened V by 5 bases and J by 11 bases, and 17 bases separated the two germline ends. CDR3 DNA sequence: TGTGCCACCAGTGTAAGGGCCGACAATGAGCAGTACTTC. Amino acids: CATSVRADNEQYF.

The chain couples TRBV7-6 to TRBJ2-3, with D perhaps being TRBD1 or TRBD2 (7 bases each). Trimming stripped 6 bases from V and 3 bases from J, with 13 bases between. Germline V gene data show CDR1 as SGHVS and CDR2 as FNYEAQ. The CDR3 is 14 amino acids. DNA of the CDR3: TGTGCCAGCAGGGGAGGGACAGTTACAGATACGCAGTATTTT. Residues: CASRGGTVTDTQYF. Together with reference TRBV7-6 and TRBJ2-3, the CDR3 gives the full variable domain: GAGVSQSPRYKVTKRGQDVALRCDPISGHVSLYWYRQALGQGPEFLTYFNYEAQQDKSGLPNDRFSAERPEGSISTLTIQRTEQRDSAMYRCASRGGTVTDTQYFGPGTRLTVL.

The chain has TRBV6-5 and TRBJ2-2, with a possible D match to TRBD1 (6 bases). The ends were cut back, 6 bases at V and 0 bases at J, with 11 bases in the middle. The germline V gene encodes CDR1 MNHEY and CDR2 SVGAGI. This CDR3 comprises 15 residues. Here the CDR3 reads CASRAGASNTGELFF. CDR3 coding DNA: TGTGCCAGCAGGGCAGGGGCTTCGAACACCGGGGAGCTGTTTTTT.

This clonotype was counted between two and nine times. The J gene is TRBJ2-3, the V gene TRBV7-8, with 11 bases aligning to TRBD2. Germline CDR1 is SGHVS and CDR2 is FQNEAQ. The V segment lost 4 bases and the J segment 4 bases; nucleotides outside the gene matches: 7. This CDR3 has 16 amino acids. This chain's CDR3 is CASSYTSGRSADTQYF. The CDR3 DNA reads TGTGCCAGCAGCTACACTAGCGGGAGATCCGCAGATACGCAGTATTTT.

The chain combines TRBV6-1 with TRBJ2-3; D possibly corresponds to TRBD2 (7 bases). The V end lost 7 bases, the J end lost 14 bases, and 28 bases lay between the germline ends. Germline-derived CDR1 and CDR2 are MNHNS and SASEGT. This CDR3 is 15 amino acids long. CDR3 amino acids: CASTGGGANTGELYF. The CDR3 nucleotides are TGTGCCAGCACCGGTGGGGGGGCGAACACCGGGGAGCTGTATTTT.

J is TRBJ2-4 and V is TRBV12-3 or TRBV12-4; D not resolved. The J call is in doubt because the DNA end fits TRBJ2-7 better. The CDR3 loop spans 12 amino acids. The CDR3 sequence: CASSFRNYEQYF. For the CDR3, the DNA is TGTGCCAGCAGTTTCAGGAACTACGAGCAGTACTTC.

The V call is TRBV28, the J call TRBJ2-3; D not resolved. The CDR3 has 15 amino acids. The germline V gene encodes CDR1 MDHEN and CDR2 SYDVKM. The V end lost 3 bases, the J end lost 1 base, and 11 bases lay between the germline ends. The CDR3 region has the DNA TGTGCCAGCAGTTTTGGATTAGCCCGCACAGATACGCAGTATTTT. It is translated as CASSFGLARTDTQYF.

V is TRBV6-1 and J is TRBJ2-7; a weak D match, TRBD1 (5 bases). The CDR3 consists of 10 residues. V was clipped by 6 bases and J by 6 bases, with 6 bases between them. CDR1 is MNHNS, CDR2 SASEGT, per germline. The CDR3 loop reads CASRGREQYF. In nucleotides, the CDR3 is TGTGCCAGCAGGGGGCGCGAGCAGTACTTC.

In this sample, this clonotype turned up a few times. This rearrangement joins TRBV7-2 to TRBJ2-3; unclear D gene. The V gene lost 1 base and the J gene lost 5 bases, with 7 bases spanning the gap. In germline, CDR1 is SGHTA, CDR2 FQGNSA. The CDR3 is 13 amino acids. The chain's CDR3 is CASSLGTGDTQYF. CDR3 coding DNA: TGTGCCAGCAGCTTAGGAACTGGAGATACGCAGTATTTT.

The sample holds one count of this clonotype. The J gene is TRBJ2-3, the V gene TRBV7-6; TRBD2 might be the D (5 bases). The CDR3 contains 14 residues. V was shortened by 1 base and J by 6 bases, with 11 bases between the two germline ends. Per germline, CDR1 SGHVS and CDR2 FNYEAQ. CDR3 sequence (DNA): TGTGCCAGCAGCTTAGGAGGTAGCGTGGATACGCAGTATTTT. It codes for CASSLGGSVDTQYF.

This clonotype was counted many times. The CDR3 spells CASSLGGGTEAFF. CDR3 bases: TGTGCCAGCAGCTTAGGAGGGGGCACTGAAGCTTTCTTT. The chain carries TRBV7-3 and TRBJ1-1; D perhaps matches TRBD1 (6 bases). Germline lookup yields CDR1 SGHTA and CDR2 FQGTGA. The CDR3 sequence is 13 residues long. V dropped 2 bases and J dropped 4 bases, with 8 bases sitting between them.

The CDR3 sequence: CASSQGQGGNEQFF. CDR3 in DNA: TGCGCCAGCAGCCAAGGACAGGGTGGCAATGAGCAGTTCTTC. The chain has TRBV4-1 and TRBJ2-7; 7 bases agree with TRBD1. Gene TRBJ2-1 matches the end of the DNA better, so the J call may be wrong. CDR1 is MGHRA and CDR2 is YSYEKL in the germline V gene. There are 14 residues in the CDR3.

This CDR3 reads CASSLAPGTGIQETQYF. DNA for the CDR3: TGTGCCAGCAGCTTAGCGCCCGGGACAGGGATCCAAGAGACCCAGTACTTC. V is TRBV11-1 and J is TRBJ2-5, with 9 bases lining up with TRBD1. J gave up 1 base and V 0 bases, and 6 bases lay outside the gene matches. The CDR3 contains 17 residues. Germline lookup yields CDR1 SGHAT and CDR2 FQDESV (reference sequence).